This T cell receptor (beta chain) was captured in a study of blood T cells in healthy people across ages (dated by TCRdb to about 2015). Background on the whole study: In model experiments, template switching captured about one uniquely barcoded TCR beta cDNA molecule for every two T cells. To track age-related changes in TCR beta repertoire diversity, the study relied on deep sequencing normalized with unique cDNA molecular identifiers. Donors of different ages were randomly distributed across sequencing lanes to avoid experimental bias. The donors were split into four age groups: young (average about 16 years), middle-aged (roughly 42), aged (approximately 60) and long-lived (over 80). Two additional independent replicas of 1 million unique cDNA reads from the same blood draw were analyzed for two donors (one aged 18 to 30 and one aged 80 or older). Beyond this particular receptor, the publication reports: Donor CMV infection status was unknown, potentially confounding age-related changes in expanded clonotypes. Estimates of total diversity from one million sequenced T cells were regarded as lower bounds and underestimates. Because profiling used bulk unsorted PBMCs, naive and antigen-experienced compartments could not be compared conclusively. Observed TCR beta diversity per million T cells fell roughly linearly with age, and a significant reduction was already apparent by age around 39. There was a strong correlation between observed TCR beta diversity and the percentage of naive T cells measured by flow cytometry. Compared with the aged group, the long-lived group had more naive CD4+ T cells, fewer expanded clones and increased TCR diversity, a pattern suggesting age selection.

Donors were 30 to 45 systemically healthy Caucasian individuals from Russia aged about 6 to 100 years. Each donor gave ten milliliters of peripheral blood, drawn into EDTA-treated Vacutainer tubes. Ficoll-Paque density-gradient centrifugation was used to isolate PBMCs, with at least 7 million obtained per sample. Trizol reagent was used to extract total RNA from the PBMCs, yielding at least 5 micrograms per sample. Naive CD45RAhigh/CD27high T cell percentages were measured by flow cytometry on a PBMC aliquot from every donor. From its cysteine to its phenylalanine, the CDR3 spans 18 amino acids. The retained sequence is limited to the CDR3, 54 bases, with the frame set at the first base. From a lookup of the germline V gene (reference sequence), CDR1 and CDR2 are MNHEY and SMNVEV. For this chain, trimming is 3 bases at the V end and 2 bases at the J end, and the number of junction bases without a gene match is 12.

About this clonotype itself: Its recognized antigen is unknown. Per-base quality was not reported, and no clone a single base away is much larger than it.

Preparation of the library involved 5' RACE. Instrument used: Illumina HiSeq 2500. The second PCR ran for about 7 to 11 cycles and used a J-beta primer mix along with a sample-barcoded 5' primer. Each TCR beta cDNA molecule received a unique molecular identifier from a template-switch 5' adaptor carrying 12 random nucleotides. At least 3 million CDR3-containing paired-end reads were obtained from each sample. The Mint cDNA synthesis kit, primed by a TRBC-specific oligonucleotide, was used to synthesize first-strand cDNA from all RNA. After uracil-DNA glycosylase treatment, a first 18-cycle PCR used universal primers M1SS and BC2_uni_R on all cDNA. As for the authors' bioinformatics: Normalization of each sample was performed by random selection of 1 million high-quality reads, each carrying a distinct molecular identifier. Instead of being binned into consensus sequences, reads with shared molecular identifiers were discarded. MiTCR, with a Q25 quality threshold and the strictest error-elimination algorithm, was used for CDR3 identification, clonotype clustering and error correction. A nonparametric unseen species model with Euler transformation was used to estimate a lower bound on total TCR beta diversity. The public reads were reprocessed in TCRdb via fastp at Q25 and MiXCR, keeping in-frame beta chains. For every CDR3 protein sequence, its rows merge into one entry that carries the most common genes and DNA. The V and J calls come from TCRdb's annotation, not from the publication. The table for this sample lists about 1.4 million distinct CDR3 sequences; around 59% of them were counted only once. Approximately 7% of the sample belongs to the ten largest clones.

The receptor's source is a man aged 18 to 30 in good health. The sample comprised blood. The chain was built from TRBV27 and TRBJ2-3; 9 nucleotides in the junction match TRBD2. In nucleotides, the sequence is TGTGCCAGCAGTTTCGCATCGCCGGGACTAGCATCCACAGATACGCAGTATTTT. This codes for CASSFASPGLASTDTQYF.